The T cell receptor (beta chain) described here comes from a study of blood T cell repertoires in COVID-19. At the level of the study: There were acute and convalescent COVID-19 samples, and they came from the United States, Italy and Spain.

Method: immunoSEQ multiplex PCR; TCRdb's copy keeps in-frame clones and lacks some. The sample shows more than 400,000 clones, 80% to 90% of them seen only once. This TCR came from a human donor in a cohort sampled during active COVID-19. Specimen: peripheral blood.

The CDR3 region has the DNA TGTGCCAGCAGCCCCAGGTCGGGGAGAGGAGATACGCAGTATTTT. It encodes CASSPRSGRGDTQYF. This chain uses TRBV7-8 with TRBJ2-3; the D gene is possibly TRBD2 (5 bases). Germline-derived CDR1 and CDR2 are SGHVS and FQNEAQ. This CDR3 comprises 15 residues. V lost 5 bases and J lost 5, with 17 bases in between.